Listed below are T cell receptor beta chains from one sample, sequenced in a study of T cells in Graves' hyperthyroidism and ophthalmopathy. TCRdb independently ran MiXCR on the multiplex PCR reads; one entry per CDR3 protein. Among some 350,000 distinct CDR3 sequences listed, roughly 13% were seen once. Material for sequencing was blood. Receptor source: a woman aged 40-49 years with Graves' ophthalmopathy. CDR3s include the opening cysteine and the closing phenylalanine or tryptophan. A D gene is named only where the DNA matches it firmly. A row's size may be missing; if present it is once, few, many or a size class.

j_call	v_call	clone_size	d_call	cdr3_length	cdr3_aa	cdr3_nt
TRBJ1-5	TRBV20-1	few	TRBD1	15	CSAIDRDSSNQPQHF	TGCAGTGCTATAGACAGGGACTCCAGCAATCAGCCCCAGCATTTT
TRBJ1-1	TRBV29-1	many	TRBD1	12	CSVNRGGTEAFF	TGCAGCGTAAACAGGGGTGGAACTGAAGCTTTCTTT
TRBJ2-7	TRBV29-1	many	-	13	CSVEGGAFYEQYF	TGCAGCGTTGAAGGTGGAGCTTTCTACGAGCAGTACTTC
TRBJ1-1	TRBV20-1	few	-	16	CSARGTGTYMNTEAFF	TGCAGTGCTAGAGGGACCGGGACATATATGAACACTGAAGCTTTCTTT
TRBJ2-7	TRBV9	many	TRBD2	15	CASSSGLAGGRQQYF	TGTGCCAGCAGCTCTGGACTAGCGGGGGGCCGTCAGCAGTACTTC
TRBJ2-2	TRBV2	many	TRBD2	15	CASSREGLVAGELFF	TGTGCCAGCAGTAGGGAGGGACTAGTGGCCGGGGAGCTGTTTTTT
TRBJ1-1	TRBV12-3/TRBV12-4	-	-	12	CASSWTGVGAFF	TGTGCCAGCAGTTGGACGGGGGTTGGTGCTTTCTTT
TRBJ2-7	TRBV28	-	-	12	CASRLSSYEQYF	TGTGCCAGCAGGTTAAGTTCCTACGAGCAGTACTTC
TRBJ2-1	TRBV29-1	-	-	11	CSVPQPGLEFF	TGCAGCGTCCCCCAACCGGGACTGGAGTTCTTC
TRBJ1-6	TRBV3-1	few	TRBD1	16	CASSLDWTGVNSPLHF	TGTGCCAGCAGCCTCGACTGGACAGGGGTAAATTCACCCCTCCACTTT
TRBJ2-5	TRBV11-2	many	-	15	CASSLVRGAKETQYF	TGTGCCAGCAGCTTAGTTCGGGGGGCTAAAGAGACCCAGTACTTC
TRBJ1-1	TRBV7-2	many	TRBD1	14	CASSRDRGANRAFF	TGTGCCAGCAGCCGGGACAGAGGGGCCAATCGAGCTTTCTTT
TRBJ2-7	TRBV24-1	few	-	13	CATPQAPSYEQYF	TGTGCCACCCCTCAAGCCCCCTCCTACGAGCAGTACTTC
TRBJ2-1	TRBV2	many	TRBD2	13	CASRLAGGNEQFF	TGTGCCAGCCGACTAGCGGGAGGGAATGAGCAGTTCTTC
TRBJ2-3	TRBV19	-	-	15	CASSMLEDSTDTQYF	TGTGCCAGTAGTATGTTAGAGGACAGCACAGATACGCAGTATTTT
TRBJ1-1	TRBV7-9	few	TRBD1	15	CASSSKRTGGTGAFF	TGTGCCAGCAGCTCAAAGAGGACAGGGGGCACTGGAGCTTTCTTT
TRBJ2-5	TRBV7-9	few	TRBD1	16	CASSLGTGDYPETQYF	TGTGCCAGCAGCCTCGGGACAGGGGACTATCCAGAGACCCAGTACTTC
TRBJ2-1	TRBV27	many	TRBD2	10	CAEGGDEQFF	TGTGCCGAGGGAGGGGATGAGCAGTTCTTC
TRBJ2-1	TRBV27	few	TRBD2	15	CASSFGTSGSNEQFF	TGTGCCAGCAGTTTCGGGACTAGCGGGAGCAATGAGCAGTTCTTC
TRBJ2-5	TRBV29-1	few	-	12	CSVRTDQETQYF	TGCAGCGTCAGGACGGATCAAGAGACCCAGTACTTC
TRBJ2-1	TRBV25-1	many	-	15	CASSPLPTRYNEQFF	TGTGCCAGCAGTCCACTCCCTACGCGGTACAATGAGCAGTTCTTC
TRBJ1-1	TRBV3-1	many	-	16	CASSLKAGGPDTEAFF	TGTGCCAGCAGCTTAAAAGCCGGGGGGCCGGACACTGAAGCTTTCTTT
TRBJ1-4	TRBV14	-	-	17	CASSQISNAPINEKLFF	TGTGCCAGCAGCCAAATCTCAAACGCACCGATTAATGAAAAACTGTTTTTT
TRBJ2-7	TRBV20-1	many	TRBD1	15	CSARGGEGAVYEQYF	TGCAGTGCTAGAGGTGGCGAGGGGGCGGTTTACGAGCAGTACTTC
TRBJ1-1	TRBV29-1	many	TRBD1	13	CSVQQGMNTEAFF	TGCAGCGTGCAACAGGGGATGAACACTGAAGCTTTCTTT
TRBJ1-1	TRBV7-2	many	TRBD1	15	CASSPTGLENTEAFF	TGTGCCAGCAGCCCGACAGGGCTGGAGAACACTGAAGCTTTCTTT
TRBJ2-5	TRBV9	many	TRBD2	14	CASSVRGGMETQYF	TGTGCCAGCAGCGTCCGGGGGGGCATGGAGACCCAGTACTTC
TRBJ1-5	TRBV7-2	many	TRBD1	15	CASSRDRASNQPQHF	TGTGCCAGCAGCAGGGACAGGGCGAGCAATCAGCCCCAGCATTTT
TRBJ2-7	TRBV19	-	-	13	CASSINRQAEQYF	TGTGCCAGTAGTATCAACAGGCAAGCCGAGCAGTACTTC
TRBJ1-1	TRBV7-9	few	-	15	CASSLGGSGYTEAFF	TGTGCCAGCAGCTTGGGGGGCTCGGGATATACTGAAGCTTTCTTT
TRBJ2-3	TRBV6-1	few	-	12	CAVQGGADTQYF	TGTGCCGTTCAGGGTGGCGCAGATACGCAGTATTTT
TRBJ1-2	TRBV7-9	-	-	16	CASSDILTGVGYGYTF	TGTGCCAGCAGCGATATATTAACGGGGGTCGGCTATGGCTACACCTTC